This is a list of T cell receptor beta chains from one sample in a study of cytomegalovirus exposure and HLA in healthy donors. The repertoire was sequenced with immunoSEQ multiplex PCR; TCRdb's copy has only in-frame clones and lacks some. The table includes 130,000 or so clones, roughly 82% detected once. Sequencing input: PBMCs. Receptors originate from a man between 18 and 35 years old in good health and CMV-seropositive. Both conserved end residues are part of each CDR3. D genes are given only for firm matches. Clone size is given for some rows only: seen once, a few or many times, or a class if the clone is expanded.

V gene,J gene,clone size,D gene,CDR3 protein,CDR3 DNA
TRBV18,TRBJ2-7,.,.,CASSGDSPYEQYF,TGTGCCAGCTCTGGAGACAGTCCCTACGAGCAGTACTTC
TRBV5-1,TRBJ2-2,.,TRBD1,CASSPGQGGGGTGELFF,TGCGCCAGCAGCCCCGGACAGGGCGGTGGAGGCACCGGGGAGCTGTTTTTT
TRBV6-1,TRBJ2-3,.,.,CASSERRGHTQYF,TGTGCCAGCAGTGAGCGGAGGGGGCATACGCAGTATTTT
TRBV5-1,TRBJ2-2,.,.,CASSLVDTRNTGELFF,TGCGCCAGCAGCTTGGTGGACACAAGGAACACCGGGGAGCTGTTTTTT
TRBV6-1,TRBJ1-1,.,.,CASSEWQGLNTEAFF,TGTGCCAGCAGTGAATGGCAGGGCCTCAACACTGAAGCTTTCTTT
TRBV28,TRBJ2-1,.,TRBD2,CASKKGRREGRNVEQFF,TGTGCCAGCAAAAAGGGCAGGCGGGAGGGCCGGAACGTCGAGCAGTTCTTC
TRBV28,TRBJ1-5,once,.,CASTLGIYSNQPQHF,TGTGCCAGCACCCTCGGTATTTATAGCAATCAGCCCCAGCATTTT
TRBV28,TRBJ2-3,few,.,CASSFDRSSTDTQYF,TGTGCCAGCAGTTTCGACAGGTCCTCCACAGATACGCAGTATTTT
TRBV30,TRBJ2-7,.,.,CAWSPTFRPTLYEQYF,TGTGCCTGGAGTCCCACCTTCAGGCCCACTTTGTACGAGCAGTACTTC
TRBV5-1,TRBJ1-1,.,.,CASSLGPEIVNTEAFF,TGCGCCAGCAGCTTGGGGCCGGAGATCGTGAACACTGAAGCTTTCTTT
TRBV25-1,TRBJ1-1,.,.,CASSEDWQNTEAFF,TGTGCCAGCAGTGAAGACTGGCAGAACACTGAAGCTTTCTTT
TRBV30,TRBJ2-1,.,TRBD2,CAWSPLAGVLNEQFF,TGTGCCTGGAGTCCATTAGCGGGAGTCCTGAATGAGCAGTTCTTC
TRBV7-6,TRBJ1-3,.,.,CASSLVQGNTIYF,TGTGCCAGCAGCTTAGTCCAGGGCAACACCATATATTTT
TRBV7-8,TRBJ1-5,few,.,CASSLLGGGDQPQHF,TGTGCCAGCAGCTTACTCGGGGGTGGGGATCAGCCCCAGCATTTT
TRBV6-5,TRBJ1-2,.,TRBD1,CASSYSGQGIGGYTF,TGTGCCAGCAGTTACTCGGGACAGGGGATTGGTGGCTACACCTTC
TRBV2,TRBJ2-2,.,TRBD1,CATEPGGTNTGELFF,TGTGCCACCGAACCAGGGGGCACGAACACCGGGGAGCTGTTTTTT
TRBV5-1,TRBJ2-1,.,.,CASSLAGNNEQFF,TGCGCCAGCAGCTTGGCAGGAAACAATGAGCAGTTCTTC
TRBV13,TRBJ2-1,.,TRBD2,CASSPARSGTSGLNEQFF,TGTGCCAGCAGCCCTGCGCGTTCCGGGACTAGCGGATTAAATGAGCAGTTCTTC
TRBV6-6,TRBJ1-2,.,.,CASIFTGVNYGYTF,TGTGCCAGCATCTTCACAGGCGTGAACTATGGCTACACCTTC
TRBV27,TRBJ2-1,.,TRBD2,CASSVRETGGLGNEQFF,TGTGCCAGCAGCGTCCGGGAAACGGGAGGGCTTGGGAATGAGCAGTTCTTC
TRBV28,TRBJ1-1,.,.,CASSLSYATRNTEAFF,TGTGCCAGCAGTTTAAGCTACGCCACGCGGAACACTGAAGCTTTCTTT
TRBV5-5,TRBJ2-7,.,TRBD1,CASSSVDRGFYEQYF,TGTGCCAGCAGCTCTGTCGACAGGGGTTTCTACGAGCAGTACTTC
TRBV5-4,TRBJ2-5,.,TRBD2,CASSPGRLAEETQYF,TGTGCCAGCAGCCCCGGAAGGCTAGCGGAAGAGACCCAGTACTTC
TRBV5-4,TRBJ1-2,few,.,CASSYSGGLPGYTF,TGTGCCAGCAGCTACTCGGGGGGACTTCCTGGCTACACCTTC
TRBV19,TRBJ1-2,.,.,CASSGQRRTYNYGYTF,TGTGCCAGTAGTGGACAGCGACGAACCTATAACTATGGCTACACCTTC
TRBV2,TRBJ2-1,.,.,CASSEIGEKGSYNEQFF,TGTGCCAGCAGTGAAATCGGGGAAAAAGGGTCCTACAATGAGCAGTTCTTC
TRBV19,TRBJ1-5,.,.,CASIGGDQPQHF,TGTGCCAGTATCGGGGGGGACCAGCCCCAGCATTTT
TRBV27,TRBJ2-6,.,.,CASSPGLALSGANVLTF,TGTGCCAGCAGTCCGGGACTGGCCCTCTCTGGGGCCAACGTCCTGACTTTC
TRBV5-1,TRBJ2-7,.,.,CASSRRMGTGNEQYF,TGCGCCAGCAGCCGTCGAATGGGAACGGGGAACGAGCAGTACTTC
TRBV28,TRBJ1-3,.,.,CASMGEGVGPGNTIYF,TGTGCCAGCATGGGCGAGGGGGTGGGCCCTGGAAACACCATATATTTT
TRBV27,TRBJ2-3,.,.,CASSYGRPSTDTQYF,TGTGCCAGCAGTTATGGCAGGCCGTCCACAGATACGCAGTATTTT
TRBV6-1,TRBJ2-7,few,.,CASSEDRASWVDEQYF,TGTGCCAGCAGTGAAGACAGGGCTAGCTGGGTCGACGAGCAGTACTTC
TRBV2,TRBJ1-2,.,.,CASLGGANYGYTF,TGTGCCAGTCTAGGGGGTGCTAACTATGGCTACACCTTC
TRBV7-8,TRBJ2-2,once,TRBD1,CASSLAPGQGSAGELFF,TGTGCCAGCAGCTTAGCACCGGGACAGGGGTCGGCCGGGGAGCTGTTTTTT
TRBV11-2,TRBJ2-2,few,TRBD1,CASSLLGTGTNTGELFF,TGTGCCAGCAGCTTACTTGGGACAGGGACGAACACCGGGGAGCTGTTTTTT
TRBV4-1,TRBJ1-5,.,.,CASSQGRGSNQPQHF,TGCGCCAGCAGCCAAGGACGGGGTAGCAATCAGCCCCAGCATTTT
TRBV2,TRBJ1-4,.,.,CASRVRSTNEKLFF,TGTGCCAGCAGGGTCAGGTCAACTAATGAAAAACTGTTTTTT
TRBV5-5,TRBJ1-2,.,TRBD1,CASSLVDRAGGVPVYGYTF,TGTGCCAGCAGCTTGGTTGATCGGGCAGGGGGTGTACCAGTCTATGGCTACACCTTC
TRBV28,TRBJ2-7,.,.,CASSTQTASYEQYF,TGTGCCAGCAGTACCCAGACAGCCTCCTACGAGCAGTACTTC
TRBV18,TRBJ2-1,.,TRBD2,CASKSGTSAYNEQFF,TGTGCCAGCAAATCCGGGACTAGCGCCTACAATGAGCAGTTCTTC
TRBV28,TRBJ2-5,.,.,CASSRQPETQYF,TGTGCCAGCAGTCGACAGCCAGAGACCCAGTACTTC
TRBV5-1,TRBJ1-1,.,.,CASRLARNTEAFF,TGCGCCAGCAGGCTCGCGAGGAACACTGAAGCTTTCTTT
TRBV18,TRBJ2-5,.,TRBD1,CASSPPGQGNGETQYF,TGTGCCAGCTCACCACCGGGACAGGGTAATGGAGAGACCCAGTACTTC
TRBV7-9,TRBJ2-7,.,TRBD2,CASSSTETSGASPYKQYF,TGTGCCAGCAGCTCGACTGAGACTAGCGGCGCCTCTCCTTACAAGCAGTACTTC
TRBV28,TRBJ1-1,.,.,CASSLSAWSMKMNTEAFF,TGTGCCAGCAGTTTATCTGCCTGGAGTATGAAGATGAACACTGAAGCTTTCTTT
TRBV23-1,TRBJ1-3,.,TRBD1,CASSQPGQGLSGNTIYF,TGCGCCAGCAGTCAGCCGGGACAGGGCCTGTCCGGAAACACCATATATTTT
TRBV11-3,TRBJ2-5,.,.,CASSRGQETQYF,TGTGCCAGCAGCCGGGGGCAAGAGACCCAGTACTTC
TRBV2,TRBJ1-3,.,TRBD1,CASSPSRGQGNTIYF,TGTGCCAGCAGTCCCTCAAGGGGACAGGGAAACACCATATATTTT
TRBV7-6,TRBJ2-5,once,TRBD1,CASSPAGLGQRWAPLQETQYF,TGTGCCAGCAGCCCTGCTGGTTTGGGACAGCGGTGGGCTCCCCTTCAAGAGACCCAGTACTTC
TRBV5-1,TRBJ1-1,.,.,CASSPLGGGTEAFF,TGCGCCAGCAGCCCTTTAGGGGGGGGCACTGAAGCTTTCTTT
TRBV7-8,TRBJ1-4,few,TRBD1,CASSLYQGDNEKLFF,TGTGCCAGCAGCTTATATCAGGGGGACAATGAAAAACTGTTTTTT
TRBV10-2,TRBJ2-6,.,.,CASSDPGSGANVLTF,TGCGCCAGCAGTGACCCCGGGTCAGGGGCCAACGTCCTGACTTTC
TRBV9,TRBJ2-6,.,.,CASSAEVWGVTGANVLTF,TGTGCCAGCAGCGCCGAGGTGTGGGGGGTAACTGGGGCCAACGTCCTGACTTTC